A single T cell receptor beta chain is shown here with its context. The authors prepared the TCRbeta library with unique molecular identifiers. TCRdb used MiXCR to reprocess the PCR reads, holding one entry per CDR3 protein. The repertoire holds about 500,000 distinct CDR3 sequences, with 32% as singletons. This sample is drawn from a study of T-cell reconstitution after alpha-beta-depleted transplantation in children. V lost 8 bases, J lost 3 bases, and 9 bases stayed unmatched. Germline CDR1 reads MDHEN; CDR2 reads SYDVKM. The CDR3 has 16 residues. Sequencing used PBMCs from the stem cell graft donor, obtained from the stem cell graft. The sequence came from a human donor who donated a stem cell graft to a child with aplastic anemia. The chain is built from TRBV28 and TRBJ2-2; 10 nucleotides agree with TRBD1. The CDR3 DNA reads TGTGCCAGCGTACAACCGGGACAGGGGTACACCGGGGAGCTGTTTTTT. This codes for CASVQPGQGYTGELFF.